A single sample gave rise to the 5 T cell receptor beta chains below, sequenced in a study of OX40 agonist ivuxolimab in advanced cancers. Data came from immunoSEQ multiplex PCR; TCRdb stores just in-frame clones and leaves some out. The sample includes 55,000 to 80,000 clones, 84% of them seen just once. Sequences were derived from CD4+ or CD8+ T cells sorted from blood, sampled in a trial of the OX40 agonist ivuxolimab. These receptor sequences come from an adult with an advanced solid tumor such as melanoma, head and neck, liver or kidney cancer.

CDR3 in amino acids: CASSSMGRGTNQPQHF. In nucleotides, the CDR3 is TGTGCCAGCAGCTCCATGGGGAGGGGGACCAATCAGCCCCAGCATTTT. The rearrangement uses TRBV7-2 and TRBJ1-5; D might be TRBD1 (6 bases). This CDR3 contains 16 residues. The germline V and J ends were trimmed by 4 bases and 3 bases, with 16 bases remaining between them. Germline V CDR1 and CDR2: SGHTA, FQGNSA.

CDR3 region: CASSPSHNSPLHF. CDR3 bases: TGTGCCAGCAGTCCCTCTCATAATTCACCCCTCCACTTT. The J gene is TRBJ1-6, the V gene TRBV14; D is uncertain. Trimming took off 6 bases at V and 5 bases at J, with 8 bases between the two ends. This CDR3 is 13 amino acids long. Germline-derived CDR1 and CDR2 are SGHDN and FVKESK.

For the CDR3, the DNA is TGTGCCAGCAGCCACCGGGACACTGAAGCTTTCTTT. It codes for CASSHRDTEAFF. The chain has TRBV7-9 and TRBJ1-1; D uncertain. The CDR3 contains 12 residues. Germline V gene sequence: CDR1 SEHNR, CDR2 FQNEAQ (reference sequence). V lost 5 bases to trimming and J lost 3 bases, with 7 bases between them. The full variable domain, its missing parts supplied by reference TRBV7-9 and TRBJ1-1, is DTGVSQNPRHKITKRGQNVTFRCDPISEHNRLYWYRQTLGQGPEFLTYFQNEAQLEKSRLLSDRFSAERPKGSFSTLEIQRTEQGDSAMYLCASSHRDTEAFFGQGTRLTVV.

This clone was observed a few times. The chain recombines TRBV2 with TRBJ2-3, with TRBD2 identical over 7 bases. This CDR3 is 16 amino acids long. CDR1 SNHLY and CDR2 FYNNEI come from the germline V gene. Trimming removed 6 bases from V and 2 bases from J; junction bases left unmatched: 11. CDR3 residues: CASSTPGLGITDTQYF. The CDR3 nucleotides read TGTGCCAGCAGCACCCCTGGACTAGGCATCACAGATACGCAGTATTTT. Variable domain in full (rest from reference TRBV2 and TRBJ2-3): EPEVTQTPSHQVTQMGQEVILRCVPISNHLYFYWYRQILGQKVEFLVSFYNNEISEKSEIFDDQFSVERPDGSNFTLKIRSTKLEDSAMYFCASSTPGLGITDTQYFGPGTRLTVL.

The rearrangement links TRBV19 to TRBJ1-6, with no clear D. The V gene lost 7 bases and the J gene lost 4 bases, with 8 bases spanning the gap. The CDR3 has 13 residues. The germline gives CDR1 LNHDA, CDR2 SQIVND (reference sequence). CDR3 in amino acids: CASNAGYNSPLHF. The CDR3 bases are TGTGCCAGTAACGCGGGGTATAATTCACCCCTCCACTTT. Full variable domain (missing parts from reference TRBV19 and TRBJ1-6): DGGITQSPKYLFRKEGQNVTLSCEQNLNHDAMYWYRQDPGQGLRLIYYSQIVNDFQKGDIAEGYSVSREKKESFPLTVTSAQKNPTAFYLCASNAGYNSPLHFGNGTRLTVT.